These T cell receptor beta chains were read from a single sample in a study of blood T cell repertoires in COVID-19. Here immunoSEQ multiplex PCR was the method, and the copy in TCRdb shows in-frame clones only, minus some. The table shows 80,000 or so clones, with less than 90% occurring only once. Sequenced material: peripheral blood. These receptors all come from a human donor in a cohort sampled during active COVID-19. Both conserved end residues are part of each CDR3. Each record gives: J gene, V gene, clone size, D gene, CDR3 length, CDR3 protein, CDR3 DNA. A D gene is named only where the DNA matches it firmly. Clone size, where shown, is once, few, many, or a class for clones that have expanded.

TRBJ2-7 TRBV6-6 - TRBD2 15 CASGPQAGSSYEQYF TGTGCCAGCGGGCCCCAAGCGGGGAGCTCCTACGAGCAGTACTTC
TRBJ2-2 TRBV9 few TRBD2 16 CASTFTSGRRNGELFF TGTGCCAGCACCTTTACTAGCGGGAGGCGGAACGGGGAGCTGTTTTTT
TRBJ1-1 TRBV7-6 - TRBD1 16 CASSLWGTGANTEAFF TGTGCCAGCAGCTTATGGGGGACAGGGGCTAACACTGAAGCTTTCTTT
TRBJ1-1 TRBV18 - TRBD1 15 CASSRPGQGGTEAFF TGTGCCAGCTCACGGCCGGGACAGGGAGGCACTGAAGCTTTCTTT
TRBJ1-2 TRBV6-6 - - 13 CASSYTGEYGYTF TGTGCCAGCAGTTACACCGGGGAGTATGGCTACACCTTC
TRBJ1-1 TRBV12-5 - - 14 CASGLVSGWTEAFF TGTGCTAGTGGTTTGGTATCAGGGTGGACTGAAGCTTTCTTT
TRBJ2-2 TRBV5-4 - TRBD2 16 CASSGGLAVNTGELFF TGTGCCAGCAGCGGGGGACTAGCGGTTAACACCGGGGAGCTGTTTTTT
TRBJ1-1 TRBV28 - - 13 CASENPSGRVAFF TGTGCCAGCGAGAACCCTTCAGGGAGGGTTGCTTTCTTT
TRBJ1-4 TRBV5-1 - TRBD1 14 CASSPGQTNEKLFF TGCGCCAGCAGCCCGGGACAGACTAATGAAAAACTGTTTTTT
TRBJ1-2 TRBV2 - - 14 CASGASRVLDGYTF TGTGCCAGCGGGGCGTCCCGGGTATTGGATGGCTACACCTTC
TRBJ1-4 TRBV3-1/TRBV3-2 - - 15 CASSQGVRFNEKLFF TGTGCCAGCAGCCAAGGAGTCAGGTTTAATGAAAAACTGTTTTTT
TRBJ1-1 TRBV29-1 - - 13 CSAKTGPATEAFF TGCAGCGCCAAGACAGGCCCGGCAACTGAAGCTTTCTTT
TRBJ2-7 TRBV10-3 - - 14 CAAQAGGARYEQYF TGTGCCGCGCAGGCTGGGGGCGCGCGGTACGAGCAGTACTTC
TRBJ2-1 TRBV2 - - 16 CASSAEGAGNYNEQFF TGTGCCAGCAGCGCCGAGGGGGCGGGGAACTACAATGAGCAGTTCTTC
TRBJ1-3 TRBV30 - - 13 CAGSRGRGNTIYF TGTGCCGGGTCCCGGGGGAGGGGAAACACCATATATTTT
TRBJ2-5 TRBV5-8 - - 13 CASSLAAQETQYF TGTGCCAGCAGCTTGGCCGCTCAGGAGACCCAGTACTTC
TRBJ1-1 TRBV19 - - 16 CASSSRKGGRNTEAFF TGTGCCAGTAGTTCCAGGAAGGGCGGGAGAAACACTGAAGCTTTCTTT
TRBJ2-7 TRBV9 - TRBD2 15 CASSVVGLASSEQYF TGTGCCAGCAGCGTAGTTGGACTAGCATCGAGCGAGCAGTACTTC
TRBJ2-3 TRBV11-3 once - 14 CASSQDRDTDTQYF TGTGCCAGCAGCCAGGACAGAGACACAGATACGCAGTATTTT
TRBJ2-3 TRBV9 - - 17 CASSVGHQGWVTDTQYF TGTGCCAGCAGCGTAGGACACCAGGGGTGGGTCACAGATACGCAGTATTTT
TRBJ2-1 TRBV7-3 - - 16 CASSLGTLVIGDEQFF TGTGCCAGCAGCTTAGGGACATTAGTTATCGGCGATGAGCAGTTCTTC
TRBJ1-2 TRBV9 - - 16 CASSVSFGGPTYGYTF TGTGCCAGCAGCGTATCGTTCGGGGGGCCCACCTATGGCTACACCTTC
TRBJ2-3 TRBV7-2 - - 18 CASSLVGQGRRSTDTQYF TGTGCCAGCAGCTTAGTAGGGCAGGGGCGGAGGAGCACAGATACGCAGTATTTT
TRBJ2-3 TRBV11-3 - - 13 CASSLGASDTQYF TGTGCCAGCAGCTTAGGGGCTTCAGATACGCAGTATTTT
TRBJ2-2 TRBV2 few TRBD1 15 CASKWDSEFIGELFF TGTGCCAGCAAGTGGGACAGTGAATTCATAGGGGAGCTGTTTTTT
TRBJ1-5 TRBV7-2 few TRBD1 15 CASSWRPGGGQPQHF TGTGCCAGCAGCTGGCGGCCAGGGGGCGGTCAGCCCCAGCATTTT
TRBJ1-2 TRBV2 - TRBD1 15 CASSLDRGINYGYTF TGTGCCAGCAGTCTAGACAGGGGGATCAACTATGGCTACACCTTC
TRBJ1-4 TRBV4-3 - - 14 CASSREQGYEKLFF TGCGCCAGCAGCCGAGAACAGGGTTACGAAAAACTGTTTTTT
TRBJ2-1 TRBV4-3 - - 17 CASSLFFSGGFYNEQFF TGCGCCAGCAGCCTGTTTTTTTCCGGGGGATTCTACAATGAGCAGTTCTTC
TRBJ2-4 TRBV7-6 - TRBD2 19 CASSPWTSGRGGSKNIQYF TGTGCCAGCAGCCCGTGGACTAGCGGGAGAGGGGGGAGCAAAAACATTCAGTACTTC
TRBJ2-2 TRBV11-3 - TRBD2 14 CASEGGLVAGELFF TGTGCCAGCGAGGGTGGACTAGTGGCCGGGGAGCTGTTTTTT
TRBJ1-1 TRBV12-3/TRBV12-4 - - 13 CASSLSTNTEAFF TGTGCCAGCAGTTTATCTACGAACACTGAAGCTTTCTTT
TRBJ1-1 TRBV18 once - 14 CASSSTGKGTEAFF TGTGCCAGCTCATCAACAGGGAAAGGGACTGAAGCTTTCTTT
TRBJ2-6 TRBV6-5 - TRBD2 15 CASSTGGSGANVLTF TGTGCCAGCAGTACGGGGGGCTCTGGGGCCAACGTCCTGACTTTC
TRBJ2-3 TRBV24-1 - - 13 CATKPAEADTQYF TGTGCCACCAAACCCGCAGAGGCAGATACGCAGTATTTT
TRBJ2-7 TRBV28 - TRBD1 16 CASSPFGTGGSYEQYF TGTGCCAGCAGCCCCTTCGGGACAGGGGGATCCTACGAGCAGTACTTC
TRBJ1-2 TRBV6-5 - - 15 CASSYSRQGIYGYTF TGTGCCAGCAGTTACTCGCGGCAGGGTATCTATGGCTACACCTTC
TRBJ2-5 TRBV6-5 once TRBD2 14 CASSSGLVEETQYF TGTGCCAGCAGTTCGGGACTAGTGGAAGAGACCCAGTACTTC
TRBJ1-1 TRBV25-1 - TRBD1 16 CASSEYHRGSNTEAFF TGTGCCAGCAGTGAATATCACAGGGGGTCGAACACTGAAGCTTTCTTT
TRBJ2-5 TRBV7-3 - TRBD1 15 CASSPVRDSQETQYF TGTGCCAGCAGCCCAGTTCGGGACAGCCAAGAGACCCAGTACTTC
TRBJ2-5 TRBV2 - TRBD2 14 CASRVLREGETQYF TGTGCCAGCAGGGTGTTGAGGGAGGGCGAGACCCAGTACTTC
TRBJ1-5 TRBV5-8 few - 15 CASSPRQYSNQPQHF TGTGCCAGCAGCCCCCGACAGTATAGCAATCAGCCCCAGCATTTT
TRBJ1-1 TRBV15 few - 16 CATSRDPFGVQTEAFF TGTGCCACCAGCAGAGATCCTTTCGGGGTTCAGACTGAAGCTTTCTTT
TRBJ2-5 TRBV5-6 - - 14 CASSFQGSGETQYF TGTGCCAGCAGCTTCCAGGGTAGCGGCGAGACCCAGTACTTC
TRBJ2-7 TRBV5-4 - TRBD2 15 CASSLLKSGGYEQYF TGTGCCAGCAGCTTGTTAAAGAGCGGGGGGTACGAGCAGTACTTC
TRBJ1-1 TRBV6-2/TRBV6-3 - - 15 CASSYSPGLNTEAFF TGTGCCAGCAGTTACTCGCCAGGTTTGAACACTGAAGCTTTCTTT
TRBJ2-1 TRBV18 - TRBD2 13 CAGGGLSYNEQFF TGTGCCGGCGGGGGGCTCTCCTACAATGAGCAGTTCTTC
TRBJ2-7 TRBV6-2/TRBV6-3 - - 11 CASSYSRGQYF TGTGCCAGCAGTTACTCGCGGGGACAGTACTTC
TRBJ1-1 TRBV5-6 - TRBD1 15 CASRRETGANTEAFF TGTGCCAGCAGGAGAGAAACAGGGGCTAACACTGAAGCTTTCTTT
TRBJ1-1 TRBV28 - - 11 CATTRNTEAFF TGTGCCACTACCCGGAACACTGAAGCTTTCTTT
TRBJ2-7 TRBV29-1 once - 15 CSVEGGQGGSYEQYF TGCAGCGTTGAAGGGGGGCAGGGAGGGTCCTACGAGCAGTACTTC